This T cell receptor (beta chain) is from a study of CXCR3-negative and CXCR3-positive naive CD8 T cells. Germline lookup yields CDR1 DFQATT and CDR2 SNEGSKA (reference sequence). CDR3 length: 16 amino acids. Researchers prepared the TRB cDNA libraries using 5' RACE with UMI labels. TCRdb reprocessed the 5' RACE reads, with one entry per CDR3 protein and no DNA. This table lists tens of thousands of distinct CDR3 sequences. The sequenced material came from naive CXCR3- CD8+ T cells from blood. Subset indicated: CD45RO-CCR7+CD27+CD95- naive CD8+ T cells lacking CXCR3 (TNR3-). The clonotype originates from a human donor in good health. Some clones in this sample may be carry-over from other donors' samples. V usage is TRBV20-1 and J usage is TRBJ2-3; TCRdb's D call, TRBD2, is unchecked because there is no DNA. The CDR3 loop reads CSARDPPELSTDTQYF.